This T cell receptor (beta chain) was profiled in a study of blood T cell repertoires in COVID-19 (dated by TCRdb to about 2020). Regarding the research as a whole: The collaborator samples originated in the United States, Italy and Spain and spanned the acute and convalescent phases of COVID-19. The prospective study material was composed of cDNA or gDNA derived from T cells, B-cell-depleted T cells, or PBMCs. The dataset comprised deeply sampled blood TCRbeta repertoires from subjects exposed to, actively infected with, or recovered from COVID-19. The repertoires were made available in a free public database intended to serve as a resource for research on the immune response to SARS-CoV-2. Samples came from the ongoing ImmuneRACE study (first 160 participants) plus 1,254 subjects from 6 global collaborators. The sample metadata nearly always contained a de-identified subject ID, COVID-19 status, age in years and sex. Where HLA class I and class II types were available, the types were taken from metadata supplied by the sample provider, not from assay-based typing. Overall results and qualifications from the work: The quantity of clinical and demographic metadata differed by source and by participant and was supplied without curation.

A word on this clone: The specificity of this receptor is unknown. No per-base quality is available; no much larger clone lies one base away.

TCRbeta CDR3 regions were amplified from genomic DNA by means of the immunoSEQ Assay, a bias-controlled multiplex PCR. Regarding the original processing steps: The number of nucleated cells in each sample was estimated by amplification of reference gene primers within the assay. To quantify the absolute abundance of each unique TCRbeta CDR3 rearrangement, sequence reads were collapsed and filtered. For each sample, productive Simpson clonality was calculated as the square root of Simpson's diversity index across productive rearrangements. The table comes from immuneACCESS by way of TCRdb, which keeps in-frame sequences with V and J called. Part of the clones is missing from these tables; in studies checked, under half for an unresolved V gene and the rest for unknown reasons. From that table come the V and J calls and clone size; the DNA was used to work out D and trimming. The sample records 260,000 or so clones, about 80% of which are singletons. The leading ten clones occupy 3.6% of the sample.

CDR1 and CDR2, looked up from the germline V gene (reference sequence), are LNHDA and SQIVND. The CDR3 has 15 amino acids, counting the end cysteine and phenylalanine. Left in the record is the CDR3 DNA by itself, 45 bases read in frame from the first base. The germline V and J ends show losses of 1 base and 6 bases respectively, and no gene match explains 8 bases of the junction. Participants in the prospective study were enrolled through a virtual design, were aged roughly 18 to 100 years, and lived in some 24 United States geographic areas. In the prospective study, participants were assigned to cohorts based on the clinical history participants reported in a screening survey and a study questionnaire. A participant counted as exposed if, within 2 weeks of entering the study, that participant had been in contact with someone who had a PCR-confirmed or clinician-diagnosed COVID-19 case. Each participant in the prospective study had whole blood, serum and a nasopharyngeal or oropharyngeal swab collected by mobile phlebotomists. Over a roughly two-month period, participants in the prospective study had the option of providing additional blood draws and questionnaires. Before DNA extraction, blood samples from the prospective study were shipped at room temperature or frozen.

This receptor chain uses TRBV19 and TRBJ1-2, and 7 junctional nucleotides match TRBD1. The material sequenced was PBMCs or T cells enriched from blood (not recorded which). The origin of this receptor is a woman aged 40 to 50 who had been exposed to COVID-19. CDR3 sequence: CASSIGGQRRDGYTF. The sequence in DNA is TGTGCCAGTAGTATAGGGGGACAGCGGAGGGATGGCTACACCTTC.